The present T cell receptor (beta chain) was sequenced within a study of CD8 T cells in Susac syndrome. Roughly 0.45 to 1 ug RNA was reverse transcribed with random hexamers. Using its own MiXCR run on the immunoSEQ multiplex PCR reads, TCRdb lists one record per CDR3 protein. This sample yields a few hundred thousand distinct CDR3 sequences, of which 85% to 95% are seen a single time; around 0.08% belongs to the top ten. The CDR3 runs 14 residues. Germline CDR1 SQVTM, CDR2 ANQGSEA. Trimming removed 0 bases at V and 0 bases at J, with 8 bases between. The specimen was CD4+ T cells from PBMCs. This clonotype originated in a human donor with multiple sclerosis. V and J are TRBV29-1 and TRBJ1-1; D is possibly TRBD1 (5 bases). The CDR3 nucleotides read TGCAGCGTTGAAGATCTGGGACTGAACACTGAAGCTTTCTTT. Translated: CSVEDLGLNTEAFF.